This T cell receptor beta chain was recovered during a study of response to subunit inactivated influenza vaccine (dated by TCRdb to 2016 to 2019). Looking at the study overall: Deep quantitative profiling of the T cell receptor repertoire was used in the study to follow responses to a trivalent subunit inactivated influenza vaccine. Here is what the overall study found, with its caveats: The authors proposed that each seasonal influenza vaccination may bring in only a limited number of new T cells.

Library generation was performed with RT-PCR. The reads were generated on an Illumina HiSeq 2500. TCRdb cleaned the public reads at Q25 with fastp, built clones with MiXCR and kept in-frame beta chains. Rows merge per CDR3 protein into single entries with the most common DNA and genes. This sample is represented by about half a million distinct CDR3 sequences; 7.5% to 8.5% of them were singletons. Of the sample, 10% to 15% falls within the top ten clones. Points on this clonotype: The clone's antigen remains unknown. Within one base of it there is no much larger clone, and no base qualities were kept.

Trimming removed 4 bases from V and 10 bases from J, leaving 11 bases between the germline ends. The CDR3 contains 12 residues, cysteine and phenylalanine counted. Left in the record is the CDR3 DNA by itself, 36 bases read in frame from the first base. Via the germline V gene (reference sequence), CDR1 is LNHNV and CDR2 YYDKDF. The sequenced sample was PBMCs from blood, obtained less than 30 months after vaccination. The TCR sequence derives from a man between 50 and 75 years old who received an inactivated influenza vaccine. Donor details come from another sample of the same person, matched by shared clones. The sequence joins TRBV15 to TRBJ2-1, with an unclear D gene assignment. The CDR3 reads CATSKGYWEQFF. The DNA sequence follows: TGTGCCACCAGCAAGGGCTATTGGGAGCAGTTCTTC.